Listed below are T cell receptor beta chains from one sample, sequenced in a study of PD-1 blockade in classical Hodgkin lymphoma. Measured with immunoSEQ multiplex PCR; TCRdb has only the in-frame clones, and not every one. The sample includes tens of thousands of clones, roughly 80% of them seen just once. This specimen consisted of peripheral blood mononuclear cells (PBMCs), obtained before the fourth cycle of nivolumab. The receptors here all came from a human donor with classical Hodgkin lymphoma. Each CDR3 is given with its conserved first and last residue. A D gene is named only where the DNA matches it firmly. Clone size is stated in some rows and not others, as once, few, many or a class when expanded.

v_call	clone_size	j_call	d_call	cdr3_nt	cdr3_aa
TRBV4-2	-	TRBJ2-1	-	TGTGCCAGCAGCCAAGATCCCGGGACACTATACAATGAGCAGTTCTTC	CASSQDPGTLYNEQFF
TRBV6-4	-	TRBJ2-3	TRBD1	TGTGCCAGCAGAACATTCCCCCCGGGACAGGGGGCAGATACGCAGTATTTT	CASRTFPPGQGADTQYF
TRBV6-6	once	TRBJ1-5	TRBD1	TGTGCCAGCAGTCTTCAGGGGGTTGATCAGCCCCAGCATTTT	CASSLQGVDQPQHF
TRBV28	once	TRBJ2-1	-	TGTGCCAGCAGCCCAGGGTGGTATGAGCAGTTCTTC	CASSPGWYEQFF
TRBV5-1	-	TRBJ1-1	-	TGCGCCAGCAGCTCAGGACAGCCGAACACTGAAGCTTTCTTT	CASSSGQPNTEAFF
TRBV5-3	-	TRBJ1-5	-	TGTGCCAGAAGCTCTACCGGGACAATCAATCAGCCCCAGCATTTT	CARSSTGTINQPQHF
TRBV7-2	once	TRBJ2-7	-	TGTGCCAGCAGCTCTCGCTACGAGCAGTACTTC	CASSSRYEQYF
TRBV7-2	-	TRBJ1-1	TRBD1	TGTGCCAGCAGCTTATTAGGGACAGCGAACACTGAAGCTTTCTTT	CASSLLGTANTEAFF
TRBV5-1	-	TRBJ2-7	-	TGCGCCAGCAGCTTGGCCCGGTACACAGGTTGGGACGAGCAGTACTTC	CASSLARYTGWDEQYF
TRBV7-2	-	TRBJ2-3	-	TGTGCCAGCAGCCTTAGGTCGGGATCCGGAGATACGCAGTATTTT	CASSLRSGSGDTQYF
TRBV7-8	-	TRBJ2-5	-	TGTGCCAGCAGCTTAGAAACGTTGGGGGAGACCCAGTACTTC	CASSLETLGETQYF
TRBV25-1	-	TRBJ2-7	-	TGTGCCAGCAGTGTCGGAGCGGTTCCCTACGAGCAGTACTTC	CASSVGAVPYEQYF
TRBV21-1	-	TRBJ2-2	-	TGTGCCAGCAGCTCCAAGATTAGGGACGCCGGGGAGCTGTTTTTT	CASSSKIRDAGELFF
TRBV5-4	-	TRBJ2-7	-	TGTGCCAGCACCCGGGGTGACGGGGGGCCGAACTACGAGCAGTACTTC	CASTRGDGGPNYEQYF
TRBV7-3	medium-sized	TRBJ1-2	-	TGTGCCAGCAGCTTAACAGCTAACTATGGCTACACCTTC	CASSLTANYGYTF
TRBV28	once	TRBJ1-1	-	TGTGCCAGCAGTTTTATCCTCGGGGGGAACACTGAAGCTTTCTTT	CASSFILGGNTEAFF
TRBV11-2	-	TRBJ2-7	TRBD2	TGTGCCAGCAGCCCCATCGGGACTAGCAGCCCCAGCTCCTACGAGCAGTACTTC	CASSPIGTSSPSSYEQYF
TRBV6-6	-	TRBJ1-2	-	TGTGCCAGCAGTCCAGACAGGACCTATGGCTACACCTTC	CASSPDRTYGYTF
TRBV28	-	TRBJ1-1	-	TGTGCCAGCAAGGGGCACCTAAGGGACACTGAAGCTTTCTTT	CASKGHLRDTEAFF
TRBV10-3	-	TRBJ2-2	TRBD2	TGTGCCATCAGTGAAGCGGGGAGTAAGAACACCGGGGAGCTGTTTTTT	CAISEAGSKNTGELFF
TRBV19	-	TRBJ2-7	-	TGTGCCAGTAGCAACCAAAGGAGAGGGGCACTCTACGAGCAGTACTTC	CASSNQRRGALYEQYF
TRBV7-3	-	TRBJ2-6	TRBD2	TGTGCCAGCAGCTTAGGGACTAGCGGGGGCTCTGGGGCCAACGTCCTGACTTTC	CASSLGTSGGSGANVLTF